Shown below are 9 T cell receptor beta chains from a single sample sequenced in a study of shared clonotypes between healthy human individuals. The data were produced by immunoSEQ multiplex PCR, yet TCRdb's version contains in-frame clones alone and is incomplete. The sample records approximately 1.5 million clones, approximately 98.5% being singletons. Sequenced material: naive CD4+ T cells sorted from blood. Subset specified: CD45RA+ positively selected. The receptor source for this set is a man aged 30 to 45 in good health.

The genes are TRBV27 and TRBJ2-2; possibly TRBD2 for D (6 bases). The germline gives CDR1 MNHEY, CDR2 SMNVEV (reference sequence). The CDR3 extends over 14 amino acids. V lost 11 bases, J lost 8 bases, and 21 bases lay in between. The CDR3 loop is CAGVSGPQGGELFF. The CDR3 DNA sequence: TGTGCCGGGGTTAGCGGACCACAAGGAGGGGAGCTGTTTTTT.

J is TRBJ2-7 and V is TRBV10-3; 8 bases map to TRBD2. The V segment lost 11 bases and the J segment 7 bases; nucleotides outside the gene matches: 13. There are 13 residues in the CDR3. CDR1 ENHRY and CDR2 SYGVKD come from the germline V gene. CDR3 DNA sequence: TGTGCCTCCGGAGTGGCGGGAGGCCAAGAGCAGTACTTC. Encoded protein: CASGVAGGQEQYF.

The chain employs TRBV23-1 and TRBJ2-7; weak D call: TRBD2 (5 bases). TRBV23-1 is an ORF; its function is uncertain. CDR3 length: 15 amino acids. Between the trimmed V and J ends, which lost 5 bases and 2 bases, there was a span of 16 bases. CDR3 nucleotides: TGCGCCAGCAGTACGCAAATTGGGAGTGCCTACGAGCAGTACTTC. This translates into CASSTQIGSAYEQYF.

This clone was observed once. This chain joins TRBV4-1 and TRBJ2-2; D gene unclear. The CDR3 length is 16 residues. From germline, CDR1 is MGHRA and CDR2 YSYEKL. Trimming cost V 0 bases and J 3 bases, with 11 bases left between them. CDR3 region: CASSQDGLLDTGELFF. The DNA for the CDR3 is TGCGCCAGCAGCCAAGATGGGCTTCTAGACACCGGGGAGCTGTTTTTT.

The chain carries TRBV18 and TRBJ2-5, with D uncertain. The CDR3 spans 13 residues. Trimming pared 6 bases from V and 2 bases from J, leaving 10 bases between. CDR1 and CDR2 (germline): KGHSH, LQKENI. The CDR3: CASSGSGQETQYF. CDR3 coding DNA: TGTGCCAGCTCCGGGTCCGGGCAAGAGACCCAGTACTTC.

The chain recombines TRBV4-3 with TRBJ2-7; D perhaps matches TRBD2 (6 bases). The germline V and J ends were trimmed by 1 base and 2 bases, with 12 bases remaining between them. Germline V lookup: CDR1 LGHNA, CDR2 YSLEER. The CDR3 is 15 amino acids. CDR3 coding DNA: TGCGCCAGCAGCCAAGGGCTAGCGCAAGCCTACGAGCAGTACTTC. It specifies CASSQGLAQAYEQYF.

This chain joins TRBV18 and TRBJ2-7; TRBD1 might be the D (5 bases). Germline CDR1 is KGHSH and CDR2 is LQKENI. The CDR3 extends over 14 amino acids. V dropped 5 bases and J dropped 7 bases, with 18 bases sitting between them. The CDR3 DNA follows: TGTGCCAGCTCATCGCTTCCTTCCACAGGAGAGCAGTACTTC. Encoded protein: CASSSLPSTGEQYF. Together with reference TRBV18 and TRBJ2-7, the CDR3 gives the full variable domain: NAGVMQNPRHLVRRRGQEARLRCSPMKGHSHVYWYRQLPEEGLKFMVYLQKENIIDESGMPKERFSAEFPKEGPSILRIQQVVRGDSAAYFCASSSLPSTGEQYFGPGTRLTVT.

The CDR3 DNA reads TGTGCCAGCAGCTTCCGGACAGGGTTTCCGGGAGATACGCAGTATTTT. This encodes CASSFRTGFPGDTQYF. The chain employs TRBV11-3 and TRBJ2-3; 8 nucleotides align to TRBD1. The CDR3 contains 16 residues. Germline V gene sequence: CDR1 SGHNT, CDR2 YENEEA. V shed 3 bases and J 5 bases; nucleotides not matched to a gene: 10.

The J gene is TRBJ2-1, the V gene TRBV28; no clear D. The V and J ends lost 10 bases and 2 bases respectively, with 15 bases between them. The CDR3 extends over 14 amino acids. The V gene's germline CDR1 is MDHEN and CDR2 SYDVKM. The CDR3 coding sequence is TGTGCCACCGCACCCAACCGGCCCTACAATGAGCAGTTCTTC. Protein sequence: CATAPNRPYNEQFF.